The next 9 T cell receptor beta chains were all read from a single sample in a study of blood T cell repertoires in COVID-19. Here immunoSEQ multiplex PCR was the method, and the copy in TCRdb shows in-frame clones only, minus some. The profile shows 300,000 to 350,000 clones, approximately 83% of them singletons. Sequences were obtained from PBMCs or T cells enriched from blood (not recorded which). The receptors originated from a man younger than 45 who had recovered from COVID-19.

The V gene is TRBV10-2, the J gene TRBJ1-1, with 8 bases matching TRBD1. This CDR3 contains 12 residues. Germline CDR1 reads WSHSY; CDR2 reads SAAADI. Trimming cost V 10 bases and J 5 bases; bases outside gene matches: 6. CDR3 region: CATKQGETEAFF. The DNA for the CDR3 is TGCGCCACTAAACAGGGGGAGACTGAAGCTTTCTTT.

V gene TRBV6-5 combines with J gene TRBJ1-1; TRBD1 might be the D (5 bases). Trimming took 10 bases from V and 7 from J, leaving 19 bases between them. The CDR3 extends over 13 amino acids. The germline V gene encodes CDR1 MNHEY and CDR2 SVGAGI. CDR3 in DNA: TGTGCCACCACTCGGACCGGGGACTATGAAGCTTTCTTT. It yields the protein CATTRTGDYEAFF.

This clone was detected only once. The genes are TRBV27 and TRBJ2-7, with D possibly being TRBD1 (6 bases). The CDR3 is 12 amino acids. CDR1 and CDR2 from the germline V gene are MNHEY and SMNVEV (reference sequence). The V and J ends lost 6 bases and 7 bases respectively, with 13 bases between them. CDR3 in amino acids: CASSTGLREQYF. For the CDR3, the DNA is TGTGCCAGCAGCACAGGGCTTAGAGAGCAGTACTTC.

The chain carries TRBV19 and TRBJ1-1; tentatively, D is TRBD1 (6 bases). CDR1 and CDR2 from the germline V gene are LNHDA and SQIVND (reference sequence). The V and J ends lost 8 bases and 3 bases respectively, with 19 bases between them. The CDR3 is 15 amino acids. As DNA, the CDR3 is TGTGCCAGTGGCTCGGCAGGGGACTACGACACTGAAGCTTTCTTT. It yields the protein CASGSAGDYDTEAFF.

This chain joins TRBV25-1 and TRBJ2-1; 10 positions match TRBD2. CDR1 is MGHDK and CDR2 is SYGVNS in the germline V gene. CDR3 length: 15 amino acids. J gave up 2 bases and V 5 bases, and 3 bases lay outside the gene matches. The CDR3: CASSPSGGAYNEQFF. In DNA, the CDR3 is TGTGCCAGCAGTCCGAGCGGGGGGGCCTACAATGAGCAGTTCTTC.

This clone was recorded at least ten times. The chain couples TRBV18 to TRBJ2-1; D might be TRBD1 (5 bases). Trimming removed 3 bases at V and 3 bases at J, with 12 bases between. This CDR3 has 15 amino acids. CDR1 KGHSH and CDR2 LQKENI come from the germline V gene. DNA for the CDR3: TGTGCCAGCTCACCCTTACCAGGGAACTACAATGAGCAGTTCTTC. Residues: CASSPLPGNYNEQFF.

The chain uses TRBV6-5 and TRBJ1-3; D might be TRBD1 (5 bases). Trimming shortened V by 2 bases and J by 2 bases, and 13 bases separated the two germline ends. The CDR3 is 16 amino acids. The germline V gene has CDR1 MNHEY and CDR2 SVGAGI. As DNA, the CDR3 is TGTGCCAGCAGTTACCCGGGGGGTGAAACTGGAAACACCATATATTTT. It codes for CASSYPGGETGNTIYF.

This clone was seen a few times. The chain joins TRBV3-1 (or the pseudogene TRBV3-2) to TRBJ2-7; TRBD2 aligns across 10 bases. This CDR3 has 20 amino acids. V lost 1 base and J lost 3; bases outside the gene matches: 18. From germline, CDR1 is LGHDT and CDR2 YNNKEL (reference sequence). DNA of the CDR3: TGTGCCAGCAGCCAAGCCCGCCTCATGCCGGGACTAGCGAGACTCTACGAGCAGTACTTC. Translated, it gives CASSQARLMPGLARLYEQYF.

The chain couples TRBV4-1 to TRBJ2-7; weak D call: TRBD1 (5 bases). The CDR3 is made up of 15 amino acids. Trimming took off 1 base at V and 7 bases at J, with 17 bases between the two ends. CDR1 MGHRA and CDR2 YSYEKL come from the germline V gene. Here the CDR3 reads CASSQGQFLGGEQYF. As DNA, the CDR3 is TGCGCCAGCAGCCAAGGACAGTTCCTGGGTGGGGAGCAGTACTTC.